Sequencing of this TCR beta chain was carried out in a study of blood T cell repertoires in COVID-19. Study-level background: COVID-19 samples collected from the United States, Italy and Spain covered acute and convalescent phases.

TCRdb's table, derived via immunoSEQ multiplex PCR, lists solely in-frame clones and lacks some. The sample includes some 270,000 clones, around nine tenths of them seen just once. Germline V gives CDR1 SGHNT, CDR2 YENEEA. With 3 bases clipped from V and 3 bases from J, the junction kept 8 bases outside the gene matches. The CDR3 is 16 residues long. J is TRBJ2-3 and V is TRBV11-3; 8 bases agree with TRBD1. The TCR sequence derives from a woman in her 40s who had recovered from COVID-19. Input material: PBMCs or T cells enriched from blood (not recorded which). Here the CDR3 reads CASSFRTGRGTDTQYF. CDR3 nucleotide sequence: TGTGCCAGCAGCTTTAGGACAGGGCGTGGGACAGATACGCAGTATTTT.